This T cell receptor beta chain comes out of a study of Graves' ophthalmopathy and Graves' hyperthyroidism. Turning to the study itself: Peripheral blood sampling preceded any treatment and occurred at initial diagnosis.

Scientists amplified the TCR beta CDR3 regions from RNA transcripts. Scientists carried out first-round RT-PCR using HTBI primers and then a second-round multiplex PCR. TCRdb analysed the multiplex PCR reads with MiXCR anew, one entry per CDR3 protein. The profile shows about 390,000 distinct CDR3 sequences, approximately 17% of them singletons. In this sample, this clonotype turned up many times. The CDR3 consists of 15 residues. CDR1 and CDR2 from the germline V gene are MGHDK and SYGVNS. Trimming took 4 bases from V and 6 from J, leaving 16 bases between them. Patients newly diagnosed with hyperthyroidism, under 2 months' duration, were aged 18 to 65, the study reports. Patients were diagnosed from clinical symptoms, serum thyroxine, TRAb, thyroid ultrasound and orbital computed tomography. A volume of 8 to 10 ml of fresh peripheral blood supplied the PBMCs.

The chain links TRBV25-1 to TRBJ1-5, with D possibly TRBD1 on 5 matching bases. Source material: peripheral blood. This sequence originates from an adult woman with stable Graves' hyperthyroidism. Here the CDR3 DNA reads TGTGCCAGCAGTGGCTCGCAGGGAGCTCCTCAGCCCCAGCATTTT. It encodes CASSGSQGAPQPQHF. Looking up the rest from reference TRBV25-1 and TRBJ1-5 gives the full variable domain: EADIYQTPRYLVIGTGKKITLECSQTMGHDKMYWYQQDPGMELHLIHYSYGVNSTEKGDLSSESTVSRIRTEHFPLTLESARPSHTSQYLCASSGSQGAPQPQHFGDGTRLSIL.